This passage covers 8 T cell receptor beta chains from one sample sequenced in a study of cytomegalovirus exposure and HLA in healthy donors. The PCR ran on 60 Vbeta and 13 Jbeta primers. The assay was immunoSEQ multiplex PCR, and TCRdb's table has in-frame clones only and misses some. The sample lists 95,000 to 100,000 clones, approximately 78% occurring once. Sample: PBMCs. Source of these receptors: a woman aged 60-70 years in good health and CMV-seronegative.

The V gene is TRBV5-4, the J gene TRBJ2-2, with D possibly being TRBD1 (5 bases). V was pared by 4 bases and J by 3 bases, with 13 bases between. Germline V CDR1 and CDR2: SGHNT, YYREEE (reference sequence). This CDR3 contains 15 residues. CDR3 loop: CASSPQGYYTGELFF. The CDR3 bases are TGTGCCAGCAGCCCCCAGGGATATTACACCGGGGAGCTGTTTTTT.

The chain links TRBV5-1 to TRBJ2-7, with a weak D call TRBD1 (6 bases). The germline gives CDR1 SGHRS, CDR2 YFSETQ. This CDR3 is 13 amino acids long. Trimming took off 0 bases at V and 4 bases at J, with 8 bases between the two ends. The chain's CDR3 is CASSLGTVYEQYF. In DNA form, the CDR3 reads TGCGCCAGCAGCTTGGGGACAGTATACGAGCAGTACTTC.

This chain links TRBV23-1 with TRBJ2-5; D perhaps matches TRBD2 (6 bases). TRBV23-1 is filed as an ORF, its function uncertain. This CDR3 region has 14 residues. The V end was cut by 8 bases, the J end by 3 bases, with 16 bases between. The CDR3: CASQLGTPEETQYF. For the CDR3, the DNA is TGCGCCAGCCAGCTCGGGACTCCAGAAGAGACCCAGTACTTC.

The sample holds one count of this clone. The chain is built from TRBV11-2 and TRBJ1-2; 10 bases agree with TRBD1. Germline V lookup: CDR1 SGHAT, CDR2 FQNNGV. The junction had 5 bases not matched to a gene; V was cut back by 3 bases and J by 4 bases. The CDR3 has 15 residues. The CDR3 spells CASSFGDRGFYGYTF. CDR3 in DNA: TGTGCCAGCAGCTTTGGGGACAGGGGCTTCTATGGCTACACCTTC.

V is TRBV6-1 and J is TRBJ1-1, with D hard to call. Germline CDR1 MNHNS, CDR2 SASEGT. CDR3 size: 12 residues. V was trimmed by 2 bases and J by 2 bases, leaving 3 bases between them. CDR3: CASSELNTEAFF. In DNA, the CDR3 is TGTGCCAGCAGTGAACTTAACACTGAAGCTTTCTTT.

The chain links TRBV7-9 to TRBJ1-3, with no clear D. Germline CDR1 and CDR2: SEHNR and FQNEAQ (reference sequence). There are 14 residues in the CDR3. The V and J ends lost 5 bases and 6 bases respectively, with 14 bases between them. The CDR3 bases are TGTGCCAGCAGCGAGGTGCTCTCCGCAAACACCATATATTTT. It is translated as CASSEVLSANTIYF.

This chain connects TRBV6-5 to TRBJ1-3, with a tentative D call TRBD1 (5 bases). The germline gives CDR1 MNHEY, CDR2 SVGAGI. The V end lost 6 bases, the J end lost 0 bases, and 12 bases lay between the germline ends. The CDR3 runs 15 residues. This CDR3 reads CASRAGLRSGNTIYF. CDR3 nucleotide sequence: TGTGCCAGCAGGGCGGGACTCCGCTCTGGAAACACCATATATTTT.

The chain employs TRBV29-1 and TRBJ2-3, with TRBD2 identical over 7 bases. The CDR3 is made up of 13 amino acids. CDR1 is SQVTM, CDR2 ANQGSEA, per germline. J was trimmed by 0 bases and V by 7 bases; bases with no gene match: 4. CDR3 nucleotide sequence: TGCAGCGGGGGGGGATCCAGCACAGATACGCAGTATTTT. This codes for CSGGGSSTDTQYF.